This T cell receptor (beta chain) is drawn from a study of shared clonotypes between healthy human individuals. Across the study: Those who served as donors were two women and a few men between the ages of 18 and 49.

Positively selected for CCR7, the CD45RO-negative cells used as naive CD8 cells excluded terminally differentiated effector memory CD45RA+ cells. Donors were Caucasian adults residing in Nashville, Tennessee, USA. Germline CDR1 is MGHRA and CDR2 is YSYEKL. CDR3 length: 13 residues. The ends lost 8 bases at V and 8 bases at J; junction bases unmatched: 11. Sorted-subset replicate PCR reactions were performed with around 210 ng DNA, corresponding to roughly 30,000 T cell genomes. Only in-frame clones appear in the TCRdb table, and some are missing; sequencing was by immunoSEQ multiplex PCR. The sample has roughly 2.1 million clones, roughly 91% seen once. Study results and caveats: All-four-donor shared clonotypes had higher generation probabilities than non-shared clonotypes did.

A note on this clone: Its antigen is not identified.

The sequence was obtained from a young man in good health. Some clones in this sample may be carry-over from other donors' samples. The chain joins TRBV4-1 to TRBJ1-1; 7 bases fit TRBD1. Sequenced input: naive CD8+ T cells from PBMCs. CDR3 DNA: TGCGCCAGCGCCACTACGGGGGACAGCGAAGCTTTCTTT. Translating gives CASATTGDSEAFF.